The sequence of this T cell receptor (beta chain) was determined in a study of cytomegalovirus exposure and HLA in healthy donors. Study details: Unique TCR beta sequences numbering 95 million to 130 million came from roughly 180 million T cells in an earlier analysis. Unique TCRs numbering roughly 85 million, obtained from HLA-typed donors, made up an early data release.

This clone was seen once. The antigen is not known. The PCR made use of 60 Vbeta and 13 Jbeta primers. TCRdb's table, derived via immunoSEQ multiplex PCR, lists solely in-frame clones and lacks some. The sample has about 200,000 clones, roughly 80% seen once. Study-wide results and limits: In a later analysis, several top co-occurrence clusters appeared linked to parvovirus B19, influenza, CMV and Epstein-Barr virus.

At the time of sampling, donors were nominally healthy, though unrecorded immune exposures were likely. The clonotype was recovered from a woman aged 18-35 years in good health and CMV-seronegative. Sequencing was done on a sample of PBMCs.

This CDR3 is CASSLGWGGSINYGYTF. The CDR3 bases are TGCGCCAGCAGCTTGGGTTGGGGGGGCTCCATCAACTATGGCTACACCTTC. The rearrangement uses TRBV5-1 and TRBJ1-2; tentative D call: TRBD1 (6 bases). The CDR3 contains 17 residues. Looked up from germline, CDR1 is SGHRS and CDR2 is YFSETQ. V was pared by 0 bases and J by 2 bases, with 17 bases between. The full variable domain, completed using reference TRBV5-1 and TRBJ1-2, is KAGVTQTPRYLIKTRGQQVTLSCSPISGHRSVSWYQQTPGQGLQFLFEYFSETQRNKGNFPGRFSGRQFSNSRSEMNVSTLELGDSALYLCASSLGWGGSINYGYTFGSGTRLTVV.